A selection of T cell receptor beta chains follows, all from one sample in a study of CXCR3-negative and CXCR3-positive naive CD8 T cells. Reprocessing the 5' RACE reads, TCRdb reports a single entry for every CDR3 protein and omits DNA. The sample totals around 84,000 distinct CDR3 sequences. Input material: naive CXCR3+ CD8+ T cells from blood. The receptor source for this set is a human donor in good health. Some clones in this sample may be carry-over from other donors' samples. Each CDR3 is given with its conserved first and last residue. The order of the fields is V gene, J gene, CDR3 protein.

v_gene: TRBV12-3/TRBV12-4; j_gene: TRBJ2-3; CDR3aa: CASSSKGGTDTQYF
v_gene: TRBV29-1; j_gene: TRBJ2-5; CDR3aa: CSVEPRTGDVYQETQYF
v_gene: TRBV20-1; j_gene: TRBJ1-1; CDR3aa: CSARDSATTEAFF
v_gene: TRBV28; j_gene: TRBJ2-7; CDR3aa: CASRTSGYEQYF
v_gene: TRBV6-5; j_gene: TRBJ2-2; CDR3aa: CASSYSMAGELFF
v_gene: TRBV21-1; j_gene: TRBJ1-1; CDR3aa: CASSKQGGIMNTEAFF
v_gene: TRBV7-2; j_gene: TRBJ2-7; CDR3aa: CASSYRLAGSYEQYF
v_gene: TRBV19; j_gene: TRBJ2-2; CDR3aa: CASIPNMYTGELFF
v_gene: TRBV6-2/TRBV6-3; j_gene: TRBJ2-7; CDR3aa: CASSYSIYEQYF
v_gene: TRBV28; j_gene: TRBJ1-6; CDR3aa: CASRVFGEGNSPLHF
v_gene: TRBV9; j_gene: TRBJ2-1; CDR3aa: CASSVGVGTIEQFF
v_gene: TRBV3-1; j_gene: TRBJ2-3; CDR3aa: CASSQDAFGGGGDTQYF
v_gene: TRBV5-1; j_gene: TRBJ2-1; CDR3aa: CASSPGLLAGDNEQFF
v_gene: TRBV7-9; j_gene: TRBJ1-1; CDR3aa: CASSFDPNTEAFF
v_gene: TRBV29-1; j_gene: TRBJ2-3; CDR3aa: CSVEDVGLAVGTDTQYF
v_gene: TRBV27; j_gene: TRBJ2-7; CDR3aa: CASSHRLAEGYEQYF
v_gene: TRBV29-1; j_gene: TRBJ2-7; CDR3aa: CSFSDRFSSYEQYF
v_gene: TRBV28; j_gene: TRBJ2-7; CDR3aa: CASSTLELAGGNEQYF
v_gene: TRBV5-4; j_gene: TRBJ2-3; CDR3aa: CASSLGPTSGRMADTQYF
v_gene: TRBV24-1; j_gene: TRBJ2-1; CDR3aa: CATSVGAGSTYNEQFF
v_gene: TRBV29-1; j_gene: TRBJ2-2; CDR3aa: CSVDFGTVNTGELFF
v_gene: TRBV15; j_gene: TRBJ1-1; CDR3aa: CATRGRGATEAFF
v_gene: TRBV28; j_gene: TRBJ2-1; CDR3aa: CASSLLRESYNEQFF
v_gene: TRBV4-1; j_gene: TRBJ2-7; CDR3aa: CASSRQLTGTGDEQYF
v_gene: TRBV6-6; j_gene: TRBJ2-4; CDR3aa: CASSSAPPQAKNIQYF
v_gene: TRBV10-2; j_gene: TRBJ2-7; CDR3aa: CASSRKRHAYEQYF
v_gene: TRBV12-3/TRBV12-4; j_gene: TRBJ2-5; CDR3aa: CASSPYSRGETQYF
v_gene: TRBV29-1; j_gene: TRBJ2-3; CDR3aa: CSCFGAMYTQYF
v_gene: TRBV27; j_gene: TRBJ1-1; CDR3aa: CASSFGTAVTEAFF
v_gene: TRBV5-1; j_gene: TRBJ2-1; CDR3aa: CASSLVRQGGYNEQFF
v_gene: TRBV6-2/TRBV6-3; j_gene: TRBJ2-2; CDR3aa: CASSYFRPGGTGELFF
v_gene: TRBV7-6; j_gene: TRBJ2-5; CDR3aa: CASSRQLQAETQYF
v_gene: TRBV10-3; j_gene: TRBJ2-7; CDR3aa: CAIDGGQGAMFYYEQYF
v_gene: TRBV27; j_gene: TRBJ2-1; CDR3aa: CASSPPLTGGIEQFF
v_gene: TRBV2; j_gene: TRBJ1-5; CDR3aa: CASSVPKTSNQPQHF
v_gene: TRBV7-6; j_gene: TRBJ2-1; CDR3aa: CASSGQNEQFF
v_gene: TRBV20-1; j_gene: TRBJ1-5; CDR3aa: CSASPIGSNQPQHF
v_gene: TRBV28; j_gene: TRBJ2-1; CDR3aa: CASSPWPDWGGEQFF
v_gene: TRBV28; j_gene: TRBJ2-1; CDR3aa: CASSTGLAGEGYNEQFF
v_gene: TRBV20-1; j_gene: TRBJ2-5; CDR3aa: CSAREGVNGETQYF
v_gene: TRBV10-3; j_gene: TRBJ1-1; CDR3aa: CAISPGQNMNTEAFF
v_gene: TRBV29-1; j_gene: TRBJ1-2; CDR3aa: CSVEYEVGEDGYTF
v_gene: TRBV10-3; j_gene: TRBJ2-2; CDR3aa: CAISEHRQNTGELFF
v_gene: TRBV29-1; j_gene: TRBJ1-1; CDR3aa: CSGTGLYTEAFF
v_gene: TRBV25-1; j_gene: TRBJ1-1; CDR3aa: CASSEYFTSGTEAFF
v_gene: TRBV5-1; j_gene: TRBJ1-6; CDR3aa: CASSLDGTGNSPLHF
v_gene: TRBV12-3/TRBV12-4; j_gene: TRBJ2-1; CDR3aa: CASSFGPNNEQFF
v_gene: TRBV6-6; j_gene: TRBJ2-5; CDR3aa: CASSPWGETQYF
v_gene: TRBV28; j_gene: TRBJ2-1; CDR3aa: CASSMPGTSGINSYNEQFF
v_gene: TRBV27; j_gene: TRBJ1-5; CDR3aa: CATKNLGQTNQPQHF
v_gene: TRBV11-3; j_gene: TRBJ2-1; CDR3aa: CASSHRGASNEQFF
v_gene: TRBV27; j_gene: TRBJ1-2; CDR3aa: CASSLSGGHGYTF
v_gene: TRBV27; j_gene: TRBJ1-1; CDR3aa: CASSVTGIAEAFF
v_gene: TRBV4-1; j_gene: TRBJ1-1; CDR3aa: CASSQDSRSTEAFF
v_gene: TRBV4-1; j_gene: TRBJ1-1; CDR3aa: CASSQDQLLPMNTEAFF